Below are 14 T cell receptor beta chains sequenced from a single sample in a study of blood T cell repertoires in COVID-19. Clones were sequenced by immunoSEQ multiplex PCR, and TCRdb holds only the in-frame ones, with some missing. This table has 200,000 or so clones, more than 70% appearing once. The material sequenced was peripheral blood. Receptor source: a person aged 65-85 years with COVID-19, enrolled during active disease.

The rearrangement uses TRBV21-1 and TRBJ2-2; whether TRBD1, the table's D call, matches the DNA was not checked. TRBV21-1 is described as a pseudogene. The CDR3 is made up of 17 amino acids. CDR3 nucleotides: TGTGCCAGCAGCAAAAATTCCCAGGGTGGGCTCACCGGGGAGCTGTTTTTT. It is translated as CASSKNSQGGLTGELFF.

J is TRBJ2-3 and V is TRBV6-2 or TRBV6-3, with TRBD2 matching over 10 bases. Germline trimming cut 0 bases from V and 0 bases from J; bases unmatched to any gene: 9. Germline CDR1 reads MNHEY; CDR2 reads SVGEGT. This CDR3 region has 19 residues. The CDR3 DNA reads TGTGCCAGCAGTTACTCAACAGCGGGGGGGCCACCGAGCACAGATACGCAGTATTTT. It specifies CASSYSTAGGPPSTDTQYF.

CDR3 sequence: CASSPAGGTRGGELFF. The CDR3 nucleotides are TGTGCCAGCAGCCCAGCGGGCGGGACTAGGGGCGGGGAGCTGTTTTTT. The rearrangement joins TRBV7-2 to TRBJ2-2, with TRBD2 identical over 8 bases. The CDR3 runs to 16 residues. Germline CDR1 SGHTA, CDR2 FQGNSA. Trimming at V came to 5 bases and at J to 7 bases, leaving 12 bases not matched to a gene.

The chain uses TRBV6-5 and TRBJ1-2, with D maybe TRBD1 (6 bases). The CDR3 has 12 residues. Germline CDR1 reads MNHEY; CDR2 reads SVGAGI. Trimming took off 5 bases at V and 2 bases at J, with 6 bases between the two ends. The CDR3 here is CASSQGNYGYTF. DNA of the CDR3: TGTGCCAGCAGTCAGGGGAACTATGGCTACACCTTC.

This chain uses TRBV29-1 with TRBJ2-7; TRBD2 aligns across 12 bases. J gave up 4 bases and V 4 bases, and 5 bases lay outside the gene matches. There are 14 residues in the CDR3. Germline values: CDR1 SQVTM, CDR2 ANQGSEA. The CDR3 loop reads CSVASGLAGYEQYF. CDR3 nucleotide sequence: TGCAGCGTTGCCTCGGGACTAGCGGGTTACGAGCAGTACTTC.

This chain connects TRBV11-3 to TRBJ2-7, with a weak D call TRBD2 (5 bases). The CDR3 consists of 15 residues. V dropped 1 base and J dropped 2 bases, with 12 bases sitting between them. Germline assignment: CDR1 SGHNT and CDR2 YENEEA. The chain's CDR3 is CASSLGGGGPYEQYF. CDR3 nucleotide sequence: TGTGCCAGCAGCTTAGGAGGCGGCGGGCCCTACGAGCAGTACTTC.

The chain uses TRBV6-6 and TRBJ1-1; 8 positions match TRBD1. This CDR3 is built from 15 residues. CDR1 and CDR2 from the germline V gene are MNHNY and SVGAGI (reference sequence). With V trimmed by 4 bases and J by 1 base, 5 bases remained unmatched. CDR3 region: CASSFRTGRNTEAFF. Written as DNA, the CDR3 is TGTGCCAGCAGTTTCCGGACAGGGAGGAACACTGAAGCTTTCTTT.

The chain is built from TRBV5-1 and TRBJ1-1; 7 bases agree with TRBD1. Trimming removed 0 bases from V and 0 bases from J; junction bases left unmatched: 5. Germline-derived CDR1 and CDR2 are SGHRS and YFSETQ. The CDR3 loop spans 16 amino acids. CDR3 DNA sequence: TGCGCCAGCAGCTTGGAGGGGACAGAGATGAACACTGAAGCTTTCTTT. It codes for CASSLEGTEMNTEAFF.

The chain joins TRBV28 to TRBJ2-7; TRBD2 might be the D (6 bases). The CDR3 runs 15 residues. With 3 bases removed from V and 5 bases from J, the gap between germline ends came to 17 bases. Germline-derived CDR1 and CDR2 are MDHEN and SYDVKM. The DNA for the CDR3 is TGTGCCAGCAGTTTGGACGGGGAGGTAAGGGACGAGCAGTACTTC. Its protein is CASSLDGEVRDEQYF.

V gene TRBV5-5 combines with J gene TRBJ2-3; unclear D gene. The germline CDR1 and CDR2 sequences are SGHKS and YYEKEE (reference sequence). This CDR3 has 14 amino acids. V shed 3 bases and J shed 4 bases, with 12 bases lying between them. This CDR3 reads CASSSTVTPDTQYF. DNA of the CDR3: TGTGCCAGCAGCTCCACAGTAACTCCAGATACGCAGTATTTT.

The chain recombines TRBV5-5 with TRBJ1-5, with D unresolved. The germline V gene encodes CDR1 SGHKS and CDR2 YYEKEE (reference sequence). This CDR3 spans 14 amino acids. Trimming removed 1 base at V and 7 bases at J, with 12 bases between. CDR3 region: CASSLYSGLQPQHF. CDR3 coding DNA: TGTGCCAGCAGCTTGTACTCGGGGTTGCAGCCCCAGCATTTT.

This clone was observed once. The chain is built from TRBV12-3 or TRBV12-4 and TRBJ1-2; the D gene is possibly TRBD1 (5 bases). The V end was cut by 3 bases, the J end by 6 bases, with 11 bases between. The CDR3 covers 13 residues. The CDR3 nucleotides read TGTGCCAGCAGTTTTTTCGGAGGGGATGGCTACACCTTC. Translated, it gives CASSFFGGDGYTF.

The chain is built from TRBV6-1 and TRBJ1-6; D is unresolved. This CDR3 spans 17 amino acids. V was trimmed by 4 bases and J by 8 bases, leaving 21 bases between them. CDR1 is MNHNS and CDR2 is SASEGT in the germline V gene. CDR3 region: CASSVAREAPPYSPLHF. DNA of the CDR3: TGTGCCAGCAGTGTCGCACGGGAAGCTCCTCCGTATTCACCCCTCCACTTT.

V is TRBV19 and J is TRBJ1-5; D gene ambiguous. This CDR3 contains 13 residues. Germline V gives CDR1 LNHDA, CDR2 SQIVND (reference sequence). V shed 5 bases and J shed 4 bases, with 9 bases lying between them. CDR3 sequence (DNA): TGTGCCAGTAGTCCCCTTAAAAATCAGCCCCAGCATTTT. Encoded protein: CASSPLKNQPQHF.